The clone carrying this TCR beta chain was seen a few times. There are 14 residues in the CDR3. CDR1 is LGHNA and CDR2 is YSLEER in the germline V gene. Trimming removed 6 bases from V and 0 bases from J, with 6 bases in between. The sample comes from a study of blood T cell repertoires in COVID-19. Across the whole study: COVID-19 samples from acute and convalescent phases originated in the United States, Italy and Spain. The analysed material was cDNA or gDNA that came from T cells, B-cell-depleted T cells, or PBMCs.

Produced via immunoSEQ multiplex PCR; TCRdb's table is partial and in-frame only. The table lists under 45,000 clones, about 82% of them singletons. The rearrangement links TRBV4-3 to TRBJ2-6; D is unclear. The sequencing sample was made of peripheral blood. The TCR originated in a human donor in a cohort sampled during active COVID-19. The CDR3 coding sequence is TGCGCCAGCAGGGCAGACTCTGGGGCCAACGTCCTGACTTTC. Residues: CASRADSGANVLTF.